This T cell receptor (beta chain) is from a study of T cell responses to AZD1222 COVID-19 vaccine. Across the whole study: Second doses that came at about 4 or about 12 weeks were put together.

TCRdb keeps only in-frame clones here, not all; method: immunoSEQ multiplex PCR. Of more than 95,000 clones listed, around nine tenths were seen once; the top ten hold about 8.7%. The study, taken as a whole, reports: Spike was spanned by vaccine-associated CD4 TCRs, with dominance at 160-218 and 743-854. Recipients of AZD1222 seropositive at baseline numbered only 5 or 6. Nearly half of the spike-specific TCRs reportedly recognize variant regions that carry no mutations.

About this clone itself: Its antigen remains unidentified.

CDR1 MNHEY and CDR2 SVGAGI come from the germline V gene. The V end lost 0 bases, the J end lost 0 bases, and 5 bases lay between the germline ends. This CDR3 contains 14 residues. V usage is TRBV6-5 and J usage is TRBJ1-1; D is unresolved. This specimen was peripheral blood, taken on day 0 of AZD1222 vaccination. The receptor was isolated from an adult in good health. This CDR3 reads CASSYSPMNTEAFF. In nucleotides, the CDR3 is TGTGCCAGCAGTTACTCACCTATGAACACTGAAGCTTTCTTT.